The following is a T cell receptor beta chain sequence with its context. The sample is drawn from a study of blood T cell repertoires in COVID-19. The overall study: Acute-phase and convalescent COVID-19 samples originated in the United States, Italy and Spain. PBMCs, B-cell-depleted T cells, or T cells were the source of the cDNA or gDNA that made up the material.

The CDR3 consists of 15 residues. The germline V gene encodes CDR1 KGHSH and CDR2 LQKENI. The V end lost 1 base, the J end lost 2 bases, and 11 bases lay between the germline ends. As originally analysed: How many nucleated cells were present was estimated from reference gene primer amplification. Libraries were prepared by immunoSEQ multiplex PCR; TCRdb keeps only in-frame clonotypes and omits some of them. D and trimming come from the DNA, and the V and J calls and clone size come from that table. The sample lists 45,000 to 55,000 clones; approximately 87% were seen once. Specimen: peripheral blood. This clonotype was sampled from a human donor in a cohort sampled during active COVID-19. The genes are TRBV18 and TRBJ2-5; tentatively, D is TRBD2 (6 bases). CDR3 DNA sequence: TGTGCCAGCTCACCACAGCTAGCGCAACAAGAGACCCAGTACTTC. Its translation is CASSPQLAQQETQYF.